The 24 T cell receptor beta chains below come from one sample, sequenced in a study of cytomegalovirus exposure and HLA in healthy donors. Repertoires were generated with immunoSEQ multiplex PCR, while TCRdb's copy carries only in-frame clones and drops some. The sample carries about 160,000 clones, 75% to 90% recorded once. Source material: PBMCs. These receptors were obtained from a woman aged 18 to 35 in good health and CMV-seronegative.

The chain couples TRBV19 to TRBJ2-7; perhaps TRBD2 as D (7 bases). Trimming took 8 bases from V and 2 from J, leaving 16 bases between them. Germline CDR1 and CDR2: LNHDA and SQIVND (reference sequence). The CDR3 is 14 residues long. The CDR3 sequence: CASSPAGAPYEQYF. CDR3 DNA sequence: TGTGCCAGTTCCCCCGCGGGGGCCCCCTACGAGCAGTACTTC. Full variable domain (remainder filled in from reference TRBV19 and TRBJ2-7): DGGITQSPKYLFRKEGQNVTLSCEQNLNHDAMYWYRQDPGQGLRLIYYSQIVNDFQKGDIAEGYSVSREKKESFPLTVTSAQKNPTAFYLCASSPAGAPYEQYFGPGTRLTVT.

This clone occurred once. This CDR3 is CASSIPYRGGQPQHF. The CDR3 nucleotides are TGTGCCAGTAGTATCCCCTACAGGGGAGGTCAGCCCCAGCATTTT. V and J are TRBV19 and TRBJ1-5; 7 positions match TRBD1. This CDR3 is 15 amino acids long. Germline V gives CDR1 LNHDA, CDR2 SQIVND (reference sequence). V was pared by 3 bases and J by 6 bases, with 8 bases of the junction left unmatched.

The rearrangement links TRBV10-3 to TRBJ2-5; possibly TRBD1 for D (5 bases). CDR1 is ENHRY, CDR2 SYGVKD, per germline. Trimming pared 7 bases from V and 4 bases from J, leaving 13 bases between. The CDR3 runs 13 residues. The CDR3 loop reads CAINGRVGETQYF. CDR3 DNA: TGTGCCATCAATGGCAGGGTCGGAGAGACCCAGTACTTC.

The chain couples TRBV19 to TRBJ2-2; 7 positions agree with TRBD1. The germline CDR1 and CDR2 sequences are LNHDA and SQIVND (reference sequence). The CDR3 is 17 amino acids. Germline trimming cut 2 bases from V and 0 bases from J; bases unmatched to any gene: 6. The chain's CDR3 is CASSIRFGTANTGELFF. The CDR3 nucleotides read TGTGCCAGTAGTATAAGGTTCGGGACAGCGAACACCGGGGAGCTGTTTTTT.

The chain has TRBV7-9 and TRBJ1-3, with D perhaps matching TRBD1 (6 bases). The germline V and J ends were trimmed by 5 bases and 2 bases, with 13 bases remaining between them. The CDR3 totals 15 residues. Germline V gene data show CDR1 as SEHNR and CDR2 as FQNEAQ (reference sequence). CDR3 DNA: TGTGCCAGCAGCCCGTACAGGGAAGCTGGAAACACCATATATTTT. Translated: CASSPYREAGNTIYF.

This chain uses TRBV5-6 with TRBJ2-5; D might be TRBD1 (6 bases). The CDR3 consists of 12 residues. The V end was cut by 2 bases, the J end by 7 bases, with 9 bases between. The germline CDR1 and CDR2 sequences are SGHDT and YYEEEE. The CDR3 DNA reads TGTGCCAGCAGCTTCCAAGGGGGGACCCAGTACTTC. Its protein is CASSFQGGTQYF.

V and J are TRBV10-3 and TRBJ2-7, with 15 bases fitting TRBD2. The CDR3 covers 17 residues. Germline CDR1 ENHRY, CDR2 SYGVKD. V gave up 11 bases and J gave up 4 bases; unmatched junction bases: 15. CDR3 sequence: CASRTSGRASGGYEQYF. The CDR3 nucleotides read TGTGCCTCGAGGACTAGCGGGAGGGCTTCTGGGGGATACGAGCAGTACTTC.

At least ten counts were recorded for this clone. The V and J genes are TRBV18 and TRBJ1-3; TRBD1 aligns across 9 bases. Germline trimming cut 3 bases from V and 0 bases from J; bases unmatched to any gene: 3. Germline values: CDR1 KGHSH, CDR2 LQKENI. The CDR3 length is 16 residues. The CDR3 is CASSPGTGHSGNTIYF. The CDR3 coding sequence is TGTGCCAGCTCACCCGGGACAGGGCACTCTGGAAACACCATATATTTT.

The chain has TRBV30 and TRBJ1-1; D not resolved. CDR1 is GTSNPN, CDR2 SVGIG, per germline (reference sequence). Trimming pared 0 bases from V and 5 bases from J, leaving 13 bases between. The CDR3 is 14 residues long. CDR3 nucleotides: TGTGCCTGGAGTGTAGGTGGTAAACAGACTGAAGCTTTCTTT. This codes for CAWSVGGKQTEAFF.

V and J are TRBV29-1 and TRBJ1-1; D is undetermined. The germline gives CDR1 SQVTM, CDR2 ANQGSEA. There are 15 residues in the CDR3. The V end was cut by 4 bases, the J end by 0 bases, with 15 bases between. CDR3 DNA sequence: TGCAGCGTTGTAGTCTCTGGACTGATGAACACTGAAGCTTTCTTT. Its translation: CSVVVSGLMNTEAFF.

Here the CDR3 DNA reads TGCGCCAGCGGCAGGGGGACAGGGGGCCAGAATGAGCAGTTCTTC. It specifies CASGRGTGGQNEQFF. V and J are TRBV5-1 and TRBJ2-1, with TRBD1 identical over 12 bases. J gave up 7 bases and V 7 bases, and 9 bases lay outside the gene matches. From germline, CDR1 is SGHRS and CDR2 YFSETQ. This CDR3 comprises 15 residues.

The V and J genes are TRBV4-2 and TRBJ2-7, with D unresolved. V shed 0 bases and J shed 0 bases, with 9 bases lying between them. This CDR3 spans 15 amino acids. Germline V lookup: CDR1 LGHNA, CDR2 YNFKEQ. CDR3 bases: TGTGCCAGCAGCCAAGAGGCAGGCAGCTCCTACGAGCAGTACTTC. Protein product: CASSQEAGSSYEQYF.

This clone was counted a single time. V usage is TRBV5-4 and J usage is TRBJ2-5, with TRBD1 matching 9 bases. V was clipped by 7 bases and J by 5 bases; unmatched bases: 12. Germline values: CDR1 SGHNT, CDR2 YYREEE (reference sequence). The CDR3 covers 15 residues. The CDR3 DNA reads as TGTGCCAGCCGCACTTCCGGGACAGGGAGGGAGACCCAGTACTTC. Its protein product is CASRTSGTGRETQYF.

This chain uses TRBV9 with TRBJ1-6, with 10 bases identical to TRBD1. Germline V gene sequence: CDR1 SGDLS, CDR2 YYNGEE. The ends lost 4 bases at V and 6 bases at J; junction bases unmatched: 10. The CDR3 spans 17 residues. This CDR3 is CASSYTGTGDVNSPLHF. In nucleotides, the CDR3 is TGTGCCAGCAGCTACACCGGGACAGGGGACGTTAATTCACCCCTCCACTTT.

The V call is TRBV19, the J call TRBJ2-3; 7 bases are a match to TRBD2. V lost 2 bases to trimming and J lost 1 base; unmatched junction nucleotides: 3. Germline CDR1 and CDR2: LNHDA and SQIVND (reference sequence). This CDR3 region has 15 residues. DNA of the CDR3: TGTGCCAGTAGTATACTAGCGGCTCGCACAGATACGCAGTATTTT. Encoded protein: CASSILAARTDTQYF.

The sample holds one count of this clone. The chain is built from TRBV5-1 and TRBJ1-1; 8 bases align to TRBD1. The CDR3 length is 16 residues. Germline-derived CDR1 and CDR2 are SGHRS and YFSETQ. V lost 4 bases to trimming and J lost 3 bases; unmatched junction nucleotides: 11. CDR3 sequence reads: CASSDRTGPEHTEAFF. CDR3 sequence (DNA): TGCGCCAGCAGCGACCGGACAGGGCCGGAGCACACTGAAGCTTTCTTT.

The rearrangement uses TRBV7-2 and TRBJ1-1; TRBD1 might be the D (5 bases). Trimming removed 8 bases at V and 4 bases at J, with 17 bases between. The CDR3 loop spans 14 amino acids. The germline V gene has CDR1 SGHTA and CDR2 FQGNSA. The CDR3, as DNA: TGTGCCAGCGGCCCACGGAGGGGCGGCACTGAAGCTTTCTTT. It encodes CASGPRRGGTEAFF.

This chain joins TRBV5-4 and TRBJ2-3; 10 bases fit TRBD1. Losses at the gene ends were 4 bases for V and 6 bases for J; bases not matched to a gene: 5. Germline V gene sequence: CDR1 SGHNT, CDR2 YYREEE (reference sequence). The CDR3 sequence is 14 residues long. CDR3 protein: CASSNRQGADTQYF. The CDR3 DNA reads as TGTGCCAGCAGCAATCGACAGGGGGCGGATACGCAGTATTTT.

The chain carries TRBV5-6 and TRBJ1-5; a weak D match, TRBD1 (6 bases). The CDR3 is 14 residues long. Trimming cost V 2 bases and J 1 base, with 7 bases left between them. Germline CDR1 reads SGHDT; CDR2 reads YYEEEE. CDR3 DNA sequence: TGTGCCAGCAGCTTACAGGGCAGCAATCAGCCCCAGCATTTT. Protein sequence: CASSLQGSNQPQHF.

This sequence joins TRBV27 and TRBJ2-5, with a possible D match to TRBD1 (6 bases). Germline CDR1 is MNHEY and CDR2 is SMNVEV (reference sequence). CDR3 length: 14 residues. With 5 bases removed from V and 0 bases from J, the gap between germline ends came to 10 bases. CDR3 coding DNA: TGTGCCAGCAGTGCAGGGGATTACCAAGAGACCCAGTACTTC. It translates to CASSAGDYQETQYF.

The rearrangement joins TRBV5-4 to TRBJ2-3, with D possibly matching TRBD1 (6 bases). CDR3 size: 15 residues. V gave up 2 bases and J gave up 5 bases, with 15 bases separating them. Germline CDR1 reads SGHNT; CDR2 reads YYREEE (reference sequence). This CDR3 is CASSLKDRIGDTQYF. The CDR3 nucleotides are TGTGCCAGCAGCTTAAAAGACAGGATCGGAGATACGCAGTATTTT.

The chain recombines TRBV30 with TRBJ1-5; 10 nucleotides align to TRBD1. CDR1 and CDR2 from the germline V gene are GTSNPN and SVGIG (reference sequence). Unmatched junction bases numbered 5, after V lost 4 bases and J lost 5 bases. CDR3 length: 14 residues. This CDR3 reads CAWTEGTGDQPQHF. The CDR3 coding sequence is TGTGCCTGGACCGAAGGGACAGGGGATCAGCCCCAGCATTTT.

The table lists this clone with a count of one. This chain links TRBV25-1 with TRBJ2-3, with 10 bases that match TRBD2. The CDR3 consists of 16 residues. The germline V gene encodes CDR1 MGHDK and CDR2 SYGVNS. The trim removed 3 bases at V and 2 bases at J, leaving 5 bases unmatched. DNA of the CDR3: TGTGCCAGCAGTGACCAGCGGGGGGGCCCCACAGATACGCAGTATTTT. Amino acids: CASSDQRGGPTDTQYF. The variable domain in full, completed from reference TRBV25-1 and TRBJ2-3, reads EADIYQTPRYLVIGTGKKITLECSQTMGHDKMYWYQQDPGMELHLIHYSYGVNSTEKGDLSSESTVSRIRTEHFPLTLESARPSHTSQYLCASSDQRGGPTDTQYFGPGTRLTVL.

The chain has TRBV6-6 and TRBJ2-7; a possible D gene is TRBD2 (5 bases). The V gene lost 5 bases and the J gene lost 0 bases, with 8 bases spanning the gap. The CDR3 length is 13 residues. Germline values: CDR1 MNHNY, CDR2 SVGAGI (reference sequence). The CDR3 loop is CASSPDYSYEQYF. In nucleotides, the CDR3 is TGTGCCAGCAGTCCAGACTACTCCTACGAGCAGTACTTC.